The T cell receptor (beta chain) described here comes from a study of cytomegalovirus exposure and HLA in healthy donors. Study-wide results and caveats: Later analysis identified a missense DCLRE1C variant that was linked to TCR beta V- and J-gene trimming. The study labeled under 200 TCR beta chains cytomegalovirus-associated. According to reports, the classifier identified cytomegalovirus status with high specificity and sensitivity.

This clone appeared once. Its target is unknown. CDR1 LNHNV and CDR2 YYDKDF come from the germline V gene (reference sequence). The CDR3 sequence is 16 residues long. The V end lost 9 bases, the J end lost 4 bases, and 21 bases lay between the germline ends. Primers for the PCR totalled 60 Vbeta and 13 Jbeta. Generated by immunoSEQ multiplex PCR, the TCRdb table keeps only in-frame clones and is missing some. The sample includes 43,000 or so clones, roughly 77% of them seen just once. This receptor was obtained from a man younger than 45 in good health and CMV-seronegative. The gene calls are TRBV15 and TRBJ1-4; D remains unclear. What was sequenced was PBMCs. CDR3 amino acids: CATELIPAMRNEKLFF. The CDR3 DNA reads TGTGCCACTGAACTAATCCCCGCGATGCGTAATGAAAAACTGTTTTTT. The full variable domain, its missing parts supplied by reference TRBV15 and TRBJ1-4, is DAMVIQNPRYQVTQFGKPVTLSCSQTLNHNVMYWYQQKSSQAPKLLFHYYDKDFNNEADTPDNFQSRRPNTSFCFLDIRSPGLGDTAMYLCATELIPAMRNEKLFFGSGTQLSVL.